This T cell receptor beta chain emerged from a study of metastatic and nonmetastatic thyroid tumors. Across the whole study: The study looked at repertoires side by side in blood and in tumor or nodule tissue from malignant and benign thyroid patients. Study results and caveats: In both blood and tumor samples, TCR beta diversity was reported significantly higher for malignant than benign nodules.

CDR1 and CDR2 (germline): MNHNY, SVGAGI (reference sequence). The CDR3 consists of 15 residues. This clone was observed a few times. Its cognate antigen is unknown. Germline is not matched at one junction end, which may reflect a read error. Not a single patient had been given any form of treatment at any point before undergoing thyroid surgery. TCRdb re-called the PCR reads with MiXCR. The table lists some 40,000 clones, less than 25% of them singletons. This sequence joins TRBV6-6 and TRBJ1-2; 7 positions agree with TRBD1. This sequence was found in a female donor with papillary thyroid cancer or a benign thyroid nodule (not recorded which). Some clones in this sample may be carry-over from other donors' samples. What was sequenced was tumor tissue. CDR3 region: CASSYYGQVEGGYTF. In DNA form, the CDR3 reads TGTGCCAGCAGCTACTACGGACAGGTCGAAGGGGGCTACACCTTC.